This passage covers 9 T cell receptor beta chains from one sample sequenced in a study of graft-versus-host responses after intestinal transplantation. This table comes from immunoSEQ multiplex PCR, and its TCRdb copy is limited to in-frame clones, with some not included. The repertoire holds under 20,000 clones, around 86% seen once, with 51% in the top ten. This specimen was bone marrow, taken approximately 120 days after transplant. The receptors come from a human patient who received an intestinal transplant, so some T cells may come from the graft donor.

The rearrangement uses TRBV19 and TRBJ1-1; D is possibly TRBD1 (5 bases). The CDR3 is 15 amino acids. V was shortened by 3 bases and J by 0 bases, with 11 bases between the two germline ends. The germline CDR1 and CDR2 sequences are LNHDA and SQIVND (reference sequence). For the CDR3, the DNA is TGTGCCAGTAGTATCTCGTCGGGGGTGAACACTGAAGCTTTCTTT. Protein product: CASSISSGVNTEAFF.

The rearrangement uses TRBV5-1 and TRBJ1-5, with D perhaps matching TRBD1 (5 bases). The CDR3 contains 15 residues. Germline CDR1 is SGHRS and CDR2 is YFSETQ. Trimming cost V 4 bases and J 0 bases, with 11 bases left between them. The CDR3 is CASSPGPNSNQPQHF. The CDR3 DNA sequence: TGCGCCAGCAGCCCGGGACCGAATAGCAATCAGCCCCAGCATTTT.

The CDR3 region is CSAALTENTEAFF. The CDR3 bases are TGCAGCGCCGCACTAACAGAGAACACTGAAGCTTTCTTT. This sequence joins TRBV29-1 and TRBJ1-1, with no clear D. Trimming removed 7 bases from V and 1 base from J, with 13 bases in between. The CDR3 has 13 amino acids. The germline gives CDR1 SQVTM, CDR2 ANQGSEA.

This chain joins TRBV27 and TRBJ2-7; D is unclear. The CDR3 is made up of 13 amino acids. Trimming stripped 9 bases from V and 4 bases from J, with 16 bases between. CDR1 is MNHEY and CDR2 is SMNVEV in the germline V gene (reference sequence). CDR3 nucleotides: TGTGCCAGTTCCTCTCTAACGGGTTACGAGCAGTACTTC. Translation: CASSSLTGYEQYF.

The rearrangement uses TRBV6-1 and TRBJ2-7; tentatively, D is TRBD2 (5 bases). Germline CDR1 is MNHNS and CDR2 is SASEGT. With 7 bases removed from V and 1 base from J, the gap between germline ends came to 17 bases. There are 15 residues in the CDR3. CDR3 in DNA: TGTGCCAGCACTCTTGAAGGGTGGGAGTCCTACGAGCAGTACTTC. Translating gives CASTLEGWESYEQYF.

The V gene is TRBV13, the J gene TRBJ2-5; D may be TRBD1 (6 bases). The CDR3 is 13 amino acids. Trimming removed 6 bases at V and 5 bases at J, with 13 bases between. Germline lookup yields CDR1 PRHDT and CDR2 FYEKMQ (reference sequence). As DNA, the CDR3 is TGTGCCAGCAGTCAGGGGTTTCAGGAGACCCAGTACTTC. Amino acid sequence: CASSQGFQETQYF.

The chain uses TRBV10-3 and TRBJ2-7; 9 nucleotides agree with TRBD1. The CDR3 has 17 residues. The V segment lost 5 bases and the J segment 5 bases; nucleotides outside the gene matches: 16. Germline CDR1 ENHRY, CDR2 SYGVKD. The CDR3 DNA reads TGTGCCATCAGTTACCGCAAACAGGGGGCTGGGGAGAACGAGCAGTACTTC. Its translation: CAISYRKQGAGENEQYF.

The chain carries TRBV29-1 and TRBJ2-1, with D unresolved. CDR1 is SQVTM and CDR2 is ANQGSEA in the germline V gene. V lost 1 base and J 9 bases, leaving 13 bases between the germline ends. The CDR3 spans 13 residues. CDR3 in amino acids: CSVEAMAVGEQFF. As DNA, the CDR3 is TGCAGCGTTGAAGCCATGGCCGTTGGTGAGCAGTTCTTC.

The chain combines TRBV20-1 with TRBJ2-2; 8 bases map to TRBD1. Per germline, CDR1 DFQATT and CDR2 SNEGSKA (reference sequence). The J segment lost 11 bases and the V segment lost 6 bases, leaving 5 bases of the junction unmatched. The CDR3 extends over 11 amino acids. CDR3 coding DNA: TGCAGTGCCCAGGGGGCTCCCGAGCTGTTTTTT. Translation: CSAQGAPELFF.